The 6 T cell receptor beta chains below all came from one sample that was sequenced in a study of Graves' ophthalmopathy and Graves' hyperthyroidism. RNA transcripts were the template, and TCR beta CDR3 regions were amplified from them. An initial RT-PCR round employing HTBI primers preceded a second-round multiplex PCR. TCRdb analysed the multiplex PCR reads with MiXCR anew, one entry per CDR3 protein. The table has some 750,000 distinct CDR3 sequences, 35% to 50% seen once. The sequencing sample was made of peripheral blood. Receptor source: an adult man with Graves' ophthalmopathy.

This clonotype was found many times. This chain links TRBV9 with TRBJ1-6; the match to TRBD1 covers 10 bases. The V gene's germline CDR1 is SGDLS and CDR2 YYNGEE. V was pared by 5 bases and J by 9 bases, with 17 bases of the junction left unmatched. CDR3 size: 18 residues. CDR3 loop: CASSRRTGGQAWTSPLHF. The CDR3 region has the DNA TGTGCCAGCAGTCGTCGGACAGGGGGACAGGCGTGGACTTCACCCCTCCACTTT.

Comment on this clonotype: The junction differs from germline at one of its ends, possibly a read error. V is TRBV7-2 and J is TRBJ2-7, with 8 bases identical to TRBD2. Germline assignment: CDR1 SGHTA and CDR2 FQGNSA. The CDR3 runs 16 residues. The CDR3, as DNA: TGCACCAGCAGCCAGGCACTCAGCGGGAGTGTCCACGAGCAGTACTTC. It yields the protein CTSSQALSGSVHEQYF.

This clonotype has just a few counts. The V gene is TRBV12-3 or TRBV12-4, the J gene TRBJ1-2; D unclear. The CDR3 extends over 15 amino acids. V was trimmed by 6 bases and J by 0 bases, leaving 14 bases between them. CDR3 sequence reads: CASRENSGSNYGYTF. The CDR3 nucleotides are TGTGCCAGCAGAGAGAATAGCGGATCTAACTATGGCTACACCTTC.

The chain joins TRBV11-1 to TRBJ1-4, with D uncertain. The ends were cut back, 6 bases at V and 7 bases at J, with 12 bases in the middle. Germline CDR1 SGHAT, CDR2 FQDESV (reference sequence). This CDR3 contains 13 residues. The CDR3 DNA reads as TGTGCCAGCAGTAAGGCCTGGGGTGAAAAACTGTTTTTT. It translates to CASSKAWGEKLFF.

In this sample, this clonotype turned up a few times. The chain couples TRBV4-2 to TRBJ2-7, with 9 bases matching TRBD1. Unmatched junction bases numbered 6, after V lost 1 base and J lost 5 bases. This CDR3 contains 15 residues. The germline V gene has CDR1 LGHNA and CDR2 YNFKEQ. The CDR3 here is CASSQAGTGLHEQYF. In nucleotides, the CDR3 is TGTGCCAGCAGCCAAGCCGGGACAGGGCTTCACGAGCAGTACTTC.

This chain joins TRBV29-1 and TRBJ1-3; D perhaps matches TRBD1 (6 bases). Trimming removed 4 bases from V and 9 bases from J, with 13 bases in between. The CDR3 totals 12 residues. Germline V CDR1 and CDR2: SQVTM, ANQGSEA. This chain's CDR3 is CSVGKGGITIYF. The CDR3 nucleotides are TGCAGCGTTGGGAAAGGGGGGATCACCATATATTTT.